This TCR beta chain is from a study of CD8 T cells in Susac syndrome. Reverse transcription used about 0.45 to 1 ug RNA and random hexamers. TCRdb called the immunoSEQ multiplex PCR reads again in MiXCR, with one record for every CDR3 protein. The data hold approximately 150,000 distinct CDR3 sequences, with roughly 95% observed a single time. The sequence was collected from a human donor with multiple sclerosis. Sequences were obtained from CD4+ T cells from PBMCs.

The CDR3 here is CASSLGVDGELFF. The CDR3, as DNA: TGTGCCAGCAGCTTAGGGGTAGACGGGGAGCTGTTTTTT. The rearrangement links TRBV11-2 to TRBJ2-2; D gene unclear. Germline CDR1 SGHAT, CDR2 FQNNGV. This CDR3 has 13 residues. V was clipped by 1 base and J by 7 bases, with 7 bases between them.